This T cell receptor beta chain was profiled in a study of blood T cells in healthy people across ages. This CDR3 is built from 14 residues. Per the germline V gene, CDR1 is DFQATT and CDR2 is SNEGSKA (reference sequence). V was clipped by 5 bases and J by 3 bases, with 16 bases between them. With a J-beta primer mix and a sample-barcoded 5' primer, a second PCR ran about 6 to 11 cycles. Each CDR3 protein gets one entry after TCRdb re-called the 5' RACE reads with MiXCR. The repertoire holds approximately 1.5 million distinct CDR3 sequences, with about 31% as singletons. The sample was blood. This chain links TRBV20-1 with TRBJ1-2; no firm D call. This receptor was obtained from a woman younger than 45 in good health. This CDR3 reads CSAFTGDSDYGYTF. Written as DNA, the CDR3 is TGCAGTGCTTTCACGGGAGACTCCGACTATGGCTACACCTTC.